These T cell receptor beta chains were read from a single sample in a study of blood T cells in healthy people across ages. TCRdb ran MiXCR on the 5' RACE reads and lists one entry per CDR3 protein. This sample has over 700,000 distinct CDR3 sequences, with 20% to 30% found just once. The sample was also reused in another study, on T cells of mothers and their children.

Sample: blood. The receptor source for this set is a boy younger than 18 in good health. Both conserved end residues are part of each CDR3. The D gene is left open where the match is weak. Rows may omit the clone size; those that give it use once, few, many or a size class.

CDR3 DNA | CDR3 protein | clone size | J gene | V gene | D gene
TGTGCCAGCACAGGGGGCGTCAATCAGCCCCAGCATTTT | CASTGGVNQPQHF | few | TRBJ1-5 | TRBV6-2/TRBV6-3 | TRBD1
TGTGCCACCAGCATGGACCTCCGGCGTCAGTTCTTC | CATSMDLRRQFF | . | TRBJ2-1 | TRBV15 | .
TGTGCCAGCAGTATACCCGGGACCATTTTCTACGAGCAGTACTTC | CASSIPGTIFYEQYF | few | TRBJ2-7 | TRBV6-2/TRBV6-3 | .
TGTGCCAGCAGTTTAATGGTGGGGCCCACTGAAGCTTTCTTT | CASSLMVGPTEAFF | few | TRBJ1-1 | TRBV27 | .
TGCAGTGCCACAGAGCCTAGCGGGAGTGTTAGAGAGACCCAGTACTTC | CSATEPSGSVRETQYF | . | TRBJ2-5 | TRBV20-1 | TRBD2
TGTGCCATCAGTCTGGGCGGTGAGGGCAATCAGCCCCAGCATTTT | CAISLGGEGNQPQHF | few | TRBJ1-5 | TRBV10-3 | .
TGCGCCAGCAGCCAACCTATGGGACTAGCGGGAGGAGGGGGTCTCTACGAGCAGTACTTC | CASSQPMGLAGGGGLYEQYF | few | TRBJ2-7 | TRBV4-1 | TRBD2
TGTGCCAGCAGCTTTACGCCTGTCGTCCTATCCACAGATACGCAGTATTTT | CASSFTPVVLSTDTQYF | . | TRBJ2-3 | TRBV7-9 | .
TGTGCCAGCATCCCCAAGGGTAGGAGGGACGAGCAGTACTTC | CASIPKGRRDEQYF | . | TRBJ2-7 | TRBV2 | .
TGTGCCATCAGTGAGGACAGGGACAAAAACATTCAGTACTTC | CAISEDRDKNIQYF | . | TRBJ2-4 | TRBV10-3 | TRBD1
TGCGCCAGCAGCTTGGGGCGCGGGGATAGCACAGATACGCAGTATTTT | CASSLGRGDSTDTQYF | once | TRBJ2-3 | TRBV5-1 | .
TGTGCCAGCTCATCACAGGGAGTCAGCGAAAAACTGTTTTTT | CASSSQGVSEKLFF | . | TRBJ1-4 | TRBV18 | .
TGTGCCAGCAGCCCCAATTCGTACGGGACTCCCTATGGCTACACCTTC | CASSPNSYGTPYGYTF | . | TRBJ1-2 | TRBV4-2 | .
TGTGCCAGCAGCCAAACGGACGCCTCAGATACGCAGTATTTT | CASSQTDASDTQYF | . | TRBJ2-3 | TRBV4-2 | .
TGTGCCAGCAGTAAGACAGGGGCGGCCACAGATGCGCAGTATTTT | CASSKTGAATDAQYF | . | TRBJ2-3 | TRBV2 | TRBD1
TGTGCCAGCAGCCGCGGAGGGGTGGGCTACGAGCAGTACTTC | CASSRGGVGYEQYF | few | TRBJ2-7 | TRBV27 | .
TGTGCCAGCAGCTTAGATCGGACAGGGAACTACGAGCAGTACTTC | CASSLDRTGNYEQYF | . | TRBJ2-7 | TRBV11-3 | TRBD1
TGCGCCAGCAGTCATGACACGGACAGGGGCGTCGGGGAGCTGTTTTTT | CASSHDTDRGVGELFF | few | TRBJ2-2 | TRBV23-1 | TRBD1
TGCAGTGCTAGGGAGCCGGCTGACTCCTACGAGCAGTACTTC | CSAREPADSYEQYF | few | TRBJ2-7 | TRBV20-1 | .
TGTGCCAGCAGCCCTAGAGCGGGGGCGGGCTACAATGAGCAGTTCTTC | CASSPRAGAGYNEQFF | . | TRBJ2-1 | TRBV9 | TRBD2
TGTGCCAGCTCACCAGGGGCGTTAAGACGGCCCACCTACGAGCAGTACTTC | CASSPGALRRPTYEQYF | . | TRBJ2-7 | TRBV18 | .
TGTGCCAGCTCGTTACTCGGGACATCCGATGAACAACTGTTTTTT | CASSLLGTSDEQLFF | . | TRBJ1-4 | TRBV18 | .
TGTGCCAGCAGTACCGGGACAGTCGCCGAGCAGTACTTC | CASSTGTVAEQYF | . | TRBJ2-7 | TRBV12-3/TRBV12-4 | TRBD1
TGTGCCAGCAGCTTACTGGCAGAGCCCTACGAGCAGTACTTC | CASSLLAEPYEQYF | few | TRBJ2-7 | TRBV7-9 | .
TGTGCCAGCAGCTTATATAGCGGGGGGGCCAATGAGCAGTTCTTC | CASSLYSGGANEQFF | few | TRBJ2-1 | TRBV7-9 | TRBD2
TGTGCCAGCAGTTTAGCGGGCAGGGACGCCCGAGCTACCTACGAGCAGTACTTC | CASSLAGRDARATYEQYF | few | TRBJ2-7 | TRBV12-3/TRBV12-4 | .
TGCGCCAGCAGCTTGGCCCAGTCTACCGACGAGCAGTACTTC | CASSLAQSTDEQYF | many | TRBJ2-7 | TRBV5-1 | .
TGTGCCAGCAGTTTGGGGGCGACCTCAGGGGAGCAGTACTTC | CASSLGATSGEQYF | . | TRBJ2-7 | TRBV12-3/TRBV12-4 | .
TGTGCCAGCAGTTACCAGACTAGGCTTACCTACGAGCAGTACTTC | CASSYQTRLTYEQYF | few | TRBJ2-7 | TRBV6-6 | .
TGCAGTGCTAGAAAGACAGGAAGCCCTTACGAGCAGTACTTC | CSARKTGSPYEQYF | few | TRBJ2-7 | TRBV20-1 | .
TGTGCCAGCAGCCAAGATTCCATTCAGTACTTC | CASSQDSIQYF | . | TRBJ2-4 | TRBV3-1 | .
TGTGCCAGCAGCTTAGCGGGGGGTCCCGATGGCTACACCTTC | CASSLAGGPDGYTF | . | TRBJ1-2 | TRBV7-9 | .
TGTGCCAGCAGTGACGGGACGTCACCGGGGGAGCTGTTTTTT | CASSDGTSPGELFF | many | TRBJ2-2 | TRBV6-4 | .
TGCGCCAGCAGCTTGGTGGTCGGGGCCAACGTCCTGACTTTC | CASSLVVGANVLTF | . | TRBJ2-6 | TRBV5-1 | .
TGTGCCAGCAGATCGGCGAACACTGAAGCTTTCTTT | CASRSANTEAFF | . | TRBJ1-1 | TRBV6-1 | .
TGTGCCAGTTCGGATCCCGGGACTATAGCCCTAATTGAAAACATTCAGTACTTC | CASSDPGTIALIENIQYF | once | TRBJ2-4 | TRBV21-1 | .
TGCAGCGTTGACTCTCGGACAGGCAAAAACATTCAGTACTTC | CSVDSRTGKNIQYF | few | TRBJ2-4 | TRBV29-1 | TRBD1
TGTGCCAGCAGCGCTTCACAGGGACCCTCCTACGAGCAGTACTTC | CASSASQGPSYEQYF | . | TRBJ2-7 | TRBV7-9 | .